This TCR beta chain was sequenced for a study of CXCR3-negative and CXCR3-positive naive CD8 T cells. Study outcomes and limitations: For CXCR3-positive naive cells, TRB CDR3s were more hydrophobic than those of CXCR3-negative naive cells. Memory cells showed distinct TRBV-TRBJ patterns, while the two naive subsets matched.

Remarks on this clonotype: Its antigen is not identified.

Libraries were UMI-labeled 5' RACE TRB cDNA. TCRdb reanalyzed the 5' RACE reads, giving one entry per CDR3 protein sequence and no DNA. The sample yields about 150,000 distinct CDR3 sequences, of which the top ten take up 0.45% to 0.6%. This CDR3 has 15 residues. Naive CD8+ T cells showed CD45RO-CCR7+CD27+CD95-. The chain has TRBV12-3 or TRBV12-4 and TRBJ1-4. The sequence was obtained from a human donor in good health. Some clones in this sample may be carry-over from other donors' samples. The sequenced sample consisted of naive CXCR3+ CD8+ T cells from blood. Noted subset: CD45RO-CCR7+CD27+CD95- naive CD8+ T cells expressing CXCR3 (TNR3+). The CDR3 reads CASRLTGGAREKLFF.